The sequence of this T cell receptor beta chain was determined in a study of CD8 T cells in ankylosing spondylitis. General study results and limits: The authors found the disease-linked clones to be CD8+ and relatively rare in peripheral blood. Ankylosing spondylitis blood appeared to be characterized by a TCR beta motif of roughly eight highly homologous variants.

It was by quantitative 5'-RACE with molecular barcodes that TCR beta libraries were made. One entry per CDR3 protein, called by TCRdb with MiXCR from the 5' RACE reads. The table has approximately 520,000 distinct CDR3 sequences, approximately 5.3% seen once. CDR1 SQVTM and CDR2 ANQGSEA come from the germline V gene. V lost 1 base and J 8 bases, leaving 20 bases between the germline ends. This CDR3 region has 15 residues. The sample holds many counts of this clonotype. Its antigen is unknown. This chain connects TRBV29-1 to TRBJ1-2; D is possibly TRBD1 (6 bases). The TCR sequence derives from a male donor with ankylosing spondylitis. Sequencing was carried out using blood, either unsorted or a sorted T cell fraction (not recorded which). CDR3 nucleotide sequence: TGCAGCGTTGAAGGGTGGAACTCCGCTGGGGGCGGCTACACCTTC. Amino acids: CSVEGWNSAGGGYTF. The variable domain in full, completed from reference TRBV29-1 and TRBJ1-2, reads SAVISQKPSRDICQRGTSLTIQCQVDSQVTMMFWYRQQPGQSLTLIATANQGSEATYESGFVIDKFPISRPNLTFSTLTVSNMSPEDSSIYLCSVEGWNSAGGGYTFGSGTRLTVV.